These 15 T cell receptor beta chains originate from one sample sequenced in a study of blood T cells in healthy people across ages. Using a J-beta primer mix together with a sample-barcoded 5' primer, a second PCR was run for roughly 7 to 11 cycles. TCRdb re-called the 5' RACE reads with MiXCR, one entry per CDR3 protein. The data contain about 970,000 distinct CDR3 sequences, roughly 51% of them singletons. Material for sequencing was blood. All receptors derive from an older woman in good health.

The CDR3 bases are TGTGCCAGCAGCCCTGGGACTAGCGGGAGGGTCTGGGATGAGCAGTTCTTC. It yields the protein CASSPGTSGRVWDEQFF. The rearrangement uses TRBV6-2 or TRBV6-3 and TRBJ2-1, with 16 bases fitting TRBD2. This CDR3 comprises 17 residues. Germline assignment: CDR1 MNHEY and CDR2 SVGEGT. V lost 6 bases and J lost 8; bases outside the gene matches: 10.

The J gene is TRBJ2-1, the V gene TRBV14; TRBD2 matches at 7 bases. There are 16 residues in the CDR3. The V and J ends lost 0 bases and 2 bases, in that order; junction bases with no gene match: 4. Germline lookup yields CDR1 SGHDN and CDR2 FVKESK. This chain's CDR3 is CASSQDRGLPYNEQFF. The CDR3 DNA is TGTGCCAGCAGCCAAGATCGGGGACTACCCTACAATGAGCAGTTCTTC. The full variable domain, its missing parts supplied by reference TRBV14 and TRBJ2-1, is EAGVTQFPSHSVIEKGQTVTLRCDPISGHDNLYWYRRVMGKEIKFLLHFVKESKQDESGMPNNRFLAERTGGTYSTLKVQPAELEDSGVYFCASSQDRGLPYNEQFFGPGTRLTVL.

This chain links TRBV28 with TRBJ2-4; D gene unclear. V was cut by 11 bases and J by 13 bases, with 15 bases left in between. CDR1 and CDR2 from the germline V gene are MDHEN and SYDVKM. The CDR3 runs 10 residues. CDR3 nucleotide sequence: TGTGCCTGCGGTTCGGTAGGGCAGTACTTC. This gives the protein CACGSVGQYF.

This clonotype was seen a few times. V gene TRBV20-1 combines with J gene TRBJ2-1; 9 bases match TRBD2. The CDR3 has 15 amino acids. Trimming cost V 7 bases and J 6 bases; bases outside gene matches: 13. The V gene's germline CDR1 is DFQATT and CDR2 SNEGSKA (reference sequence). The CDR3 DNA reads TGCAGTGGAAGGGGACTAGCCGTCACTCTCAATGAGCAGTTCTTC. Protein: CSGRGLAVTLNEQFF.

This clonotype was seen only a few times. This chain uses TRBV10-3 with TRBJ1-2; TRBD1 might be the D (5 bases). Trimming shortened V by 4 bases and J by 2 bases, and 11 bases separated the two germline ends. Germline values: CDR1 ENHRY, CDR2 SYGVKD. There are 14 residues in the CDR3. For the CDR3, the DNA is TGTGCCATCAGTGCCAGGGTACGGAACTATGGCTACACCTTC. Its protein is CAISARVRNYGYTF.

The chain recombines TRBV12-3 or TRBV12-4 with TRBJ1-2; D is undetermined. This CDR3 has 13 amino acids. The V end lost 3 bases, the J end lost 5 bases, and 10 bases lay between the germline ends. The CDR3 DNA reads TGTGCCAGCAGTTTTGGGCCCAGATATGGCTACACCTTC. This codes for CASSFGPRYGYTF.

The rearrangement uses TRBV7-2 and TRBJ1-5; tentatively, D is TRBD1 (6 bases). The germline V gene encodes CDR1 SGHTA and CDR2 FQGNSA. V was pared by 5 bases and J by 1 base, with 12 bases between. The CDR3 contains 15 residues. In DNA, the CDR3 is TGTGCCAGCAGCCGAGGACAGACAAGCAATCAGCCCCAGCATTTT. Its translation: CASSRGQTSNQPQHF.

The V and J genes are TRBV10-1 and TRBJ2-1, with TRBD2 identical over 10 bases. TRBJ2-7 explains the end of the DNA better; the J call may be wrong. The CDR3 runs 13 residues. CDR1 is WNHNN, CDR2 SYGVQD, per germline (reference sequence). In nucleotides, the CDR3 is TGCGACCCTAGCGGGAGCAGGTACAATGAGCAGTACTTC. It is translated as CDPSGSRYNEQYF.

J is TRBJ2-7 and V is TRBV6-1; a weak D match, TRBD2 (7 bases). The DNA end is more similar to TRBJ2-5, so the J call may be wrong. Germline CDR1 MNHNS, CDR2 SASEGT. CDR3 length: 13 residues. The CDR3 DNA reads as TGTGCCACCTCTTCGGCGGGGGCGGAGACCCAGTACTTC. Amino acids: CATSSAGAETQYF.

CDR3 nucleotide sequence: TGTGCCAGCAGTTTATCGGCCCCCGAAGGGTTTTACTCCTACGAGCAGTACTTC. Protein sequence: CASSLSAPEGFYSYEQYF. V is TRBV27 and J is TRBJ2-7; no reliable D call. The V gene lost 0 bases and the J gene lost 0 bases, with 18 bases spanning the gap. There are 18 residues in the CDR3. Germline V gene sequence: CDR1 MNHEY, CDR2 SMNVEV (reference sequence).

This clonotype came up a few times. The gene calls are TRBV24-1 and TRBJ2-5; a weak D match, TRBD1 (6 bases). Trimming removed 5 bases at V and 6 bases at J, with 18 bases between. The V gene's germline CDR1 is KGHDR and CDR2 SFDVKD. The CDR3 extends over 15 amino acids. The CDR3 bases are TGTGCCACCAGTGCCATAACGGACAGTCGACAGACCCAGTACTTC. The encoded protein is CATSAITDSRQTQYF.

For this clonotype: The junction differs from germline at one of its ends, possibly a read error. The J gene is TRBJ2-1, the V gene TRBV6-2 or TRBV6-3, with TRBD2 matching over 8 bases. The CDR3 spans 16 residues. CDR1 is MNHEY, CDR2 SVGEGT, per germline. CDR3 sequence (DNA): TGTGGCAGCAGTTACTCGCGTACTAGCGGACGCGATGAGCAGTTCTTC. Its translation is CGSSYSRTSGRDEQFF.

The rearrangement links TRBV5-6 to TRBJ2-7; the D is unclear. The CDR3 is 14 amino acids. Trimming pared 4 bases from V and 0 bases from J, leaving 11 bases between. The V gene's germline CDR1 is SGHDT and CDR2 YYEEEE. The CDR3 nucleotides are TGTGCCAGCAGCCGAGTGGGTACCTCCTACGAGCAGTACTTC. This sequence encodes CASSRVGTSYEQYF.

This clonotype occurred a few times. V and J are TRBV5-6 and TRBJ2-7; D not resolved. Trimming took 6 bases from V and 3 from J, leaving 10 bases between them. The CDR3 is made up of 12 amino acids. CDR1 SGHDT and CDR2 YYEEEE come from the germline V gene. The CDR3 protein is CASTQADYEQYF. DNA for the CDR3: TGTGCCAGCACCCAGGCGGACTACGAGCAGTACTTC.

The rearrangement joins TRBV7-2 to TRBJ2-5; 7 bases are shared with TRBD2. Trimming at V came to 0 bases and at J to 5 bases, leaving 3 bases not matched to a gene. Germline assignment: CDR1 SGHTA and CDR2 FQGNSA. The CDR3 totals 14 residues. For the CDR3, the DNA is TGTGCCAGCAGCTTAGCGGGAGGGTTTGAGACCCAGTACTTC. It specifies CASSLAGGFETQYF.